One sample yielded the 20 T cell receptor beta chains listed below, sequenced in a study of blood T cell repertoires in COVID-19. Measured with immunoSEQ multiplex PCR; TCRdb has only the in-frame clones, and not every one. Of about 200,000 clones detected, approximately 80% appear once; the ten largest clones hold 6.5% to 8.5%. Sequencing used PBMCs or T cells enriched from blood (not recorded which). The receptor set was obtained from a woman aged 40 to 50 with acute COVID-19.

The rearrangement joins TRBV7-3 to TRBJ2-1; TRBD2 agrees at 9 bases. Germline V gene data show CDR1 as SGHTA and CDR2 as FQGTGA. There are 16 residues in the CDR3. The trim removed 2 bases at V and 7 bases at J, leaving 9 bases unmatched. In DNA, the CDR3 is TGTGCCAGCAGCTTACAAGCTGTAGCGGGGGATAATGAGCAGTTCTTC. It codes for CASSLQAVAGDNEQFF.

The chain combines TRBV30 with TRBJ2-5, with 10 positions matching TRBD2. CDR1 and CDR2 (germline): GTSNPN, SVGIG (reference sequence). J was trimmed by 4 bases and V by 2 bases; bases with no gene match: 10. The CDR3 contains 16 residues. CDR3 coding DNA: TGTGCCTGGAGTCTTGGTACGAGCGGGAGGGGAGAGACCCAGTACTTC. Its translation: CAWSLGTSGRGETQYF.

This CDR3 reads CASSSMDISPLHF. Here the CDR3 DNA reads TGTGCCAGCAGTTCCATGGACATATCACCCCTCCACTTT. This chain uses TRBV6-2 or TRBV6-3 with TRBJ1-6; D is perhaps TRBD1 (5 bases). This CDR3 has 13 amino acids. Germline V gene lookup returns CDR1 MNHEY and CDR2 SVGEGT. The ends were cut back, 4 bases at V and 10 bases at J, with 11 bases in the middle.

This chain links TRBV12-5 with TRBJ2-1; 9 bases line up with TRBD1. The ends lost 4 bases at V and 9 bases at J; junction bases unmatched: 10. Germline V gives CDR1 LGHNT, CDR2 FRNRAP. The CDR3 has 15 residues. The DNA of the CDR3 is TGTGCTAGTGGTTCAGGGACAGGGTATGACGGTGAGCAGTTCTTC. It translates to CASGSGTGYDGEQFF.

The chain carries TRBV6-6 and TRBJ1-6; D unresolved. The germline V gene encodes CDR1 MNHNY and CDR2 SVGAGI (reference sequence). The CDR3 is made up of 10 amino acids. V lost 1 base and J 15 bases, leaving 4 bases between the germline ends. The chain's CDR3 is CASSYLSLHF. The DNA for the CDR3 is TGTGCCAGCAGTTACTTGAGCCTCCACTTT.

This clone was counted between two and nine times. This chain connects TRBV11-3 to TRBJ2-7; 7 positions agree with TRBD1. CDR3 length equals 16 residues. The germline gives CDR1 SGHNT, CDR2 YENEEA. Trimming took 1 base from V and 1 from J; bases not matched to a gene: 7. In nucleotides, the CDR3 is TGTGCCAGCAGCTTAGCGGCTGGCAGGGGGTCCTACGAGCAGTACTTC. It specifies CASSLAAGRGSYEQYF.

This clone appeared a single time. The chain combines TRBV7-2 with TRBJ1-3; D is uncertain. There are 16 residues in the CDR3. V dropped 5 bases and J dropped 0 bases, with 14 bases sitting between them. Germline V gene sequence: CDR1 SGHTA, CDR2 FQGNSA. As DNA, the CDR3 is TGTGCCAGCAGCCTTCACGCACTGAGCTCTGGAAACACCATATATTTT. It yields the protein CASSLHALSSGNTIYF.

The chain joins TRBV7-6 to TRBJ1-5, with D possibly matching TRBD1 (5 bases). The V and J ends lost 5 bases and 5 bases respectively, with 10 bases between them. Per germline, CDR1 SGHVS and CDR2 FNYEAQ. This CDR3 comprises 13 residues. The CDR3 protein is CASSLGGYQPQHF. In DNA, the CDR3 is TGTGCCAGCAGCCTGGGGGGGTATCAGCCCCAGCATTTT. The full variable domain, completed using reference TRBV7-6 and TRBJ1-5, is GAGVSQSPRYKVTKRGQDVALRCDPISGHVSLYWYRQALGQGPEFLTYFNYEAQQDKSGLPNDRFSAERPEGSISTLTIQRTEQRDSAMYRCASSLGGYQPQHFGDGTRLSIL.

The chain couples TRBV7-2 to TRBJ1-4, with TRBD1 identical over 7 bases. This CDR3 spans 14 amino acids. CDR1 and CDR2 (germline): SGHTA, FQGNSA. The V segment lost 5 bases and the J segment 6 bases; nucleotides outside the gene matches: 6. This CDR3 reads CASSHDRVDEKLFF. Here the CDR3 DNA reads TGTGCCAGCAGCCACGACAGGGTGGATGAAAAACTGTTTTTT.

This clone is a singleton in its sample. The chain combines TRBV5-6 with TRBJ2-1, with D possibly matching TRBD2 (6 bases). Germline V gene data show CDR1 as SGHDT and CDR2 as YYEEEE. The CDR3 loop spans 14 amino acids. V was trimmed by 7 bases and J by 7 bases, leaving 18 bases between them. The CDR3 sequence is CASEFLAGRNEQFF. CDR3 nucleotide sequence: TGTGCCAGCGAGTTTTTGGCGGGAAGGAATGAGCAGTTCTTC.

The J gene is TRBJ2-5, the V gene TRBV28; a possible D gene is TRBD2 (6 bases). CDR3 size: 14 residues. The germline V gene encodes CDR1 MDHEN and CDR2 SYDVKM. Trimming removed 7 bases from V and 2 bases from J, with 14 bases in between. CDR3 DNA: TGTGCCAGCATCCTCGCAGGGAGGCAAGAGACCCAGTACTTC. It encodes CASILAGRQETQYF.

The chain recombines TRBV5-6 with TRBJ2-3, with D possibly being TRBD1 (5 bases). Trimming removed 0 bases at V and 2 bases at J, with 7 bases between. The CDR3 length is 14 residues. From germline, CDR1 is SGHDT and CDR2 YYEEEE. The CDR3 here is CASSLGQPTDTQYF. CDR3 nucleotide sequence: TGTGCCAGCAGCTTGGGACAGCCCACAGATACGCAGTATTTT. Full variable domain (outside the CDR3, taken from reference TRBV5-6 and TRBJ2-3): DAGVTQSPTHLIKTRGQQVTLRCSPKSGHDTVSWYQQALGQGPQFIFQYYEEEERQRGNFPDRFSGHQFPNYSSELNVNALLLGDSALYLCASSLGQPTDTQYFGPGTRLTVL.

The rearrangement uses TRBV5-1 and TRBJ1-2, with 10 bases aligning to TRBD1. V trimming: 4 bases; J trimming: 8 bases; junction bases outside the gene matches: 14. The germline V gene has CDR1 SGHRS and CDR2 YFSETQ. CDR3 length: 16 amino acids. The CDR3 DNA reads as TGCGCCAGCAGCGCGACAGGGGGCGCATTGGTCGGAGGCTACACCTTC. It yields the protein CASSATGGALVGGYTF.

This sequence joins TRBV27 and TRBJ2-7; the D gene is possibly TRBD2 (6 bases). Germline V gene sequence: CDR1 MNHEY, CDR2 SMNVEV (reference sequence). Trimming cost V 6 bases and J 3 bases, with 24 bases left between them. The CDR3 consists of 17 residues. The CDR3 DNA is TGTGCCAGCAGCCGTAGGACCGGGAGAGGTGGGTACTACGAGCAGTACTTC. Its translation is CASSRRTGRGGYYEQYF.

In regard to this clone: Distinct nucleotide sequences in the sample also encode this CDR3. The chain has TRBV30 and TRBJ1-4, with TRBD1 as a possible D gene (5 bases). CDR3 length equals 14 residues. V gave up 0 bases and J gave up 3 bases, with 8 bases separating them. The germline V gene has CDR1 GTSNPN and CDR2 SVGIG (reference sequence). The CDR3 DNA reads as TGTGCCTGGAGTGTGGGGGGGGCTAATGAAAAACTGTTTTTT. Amino acids: CAWSVGGANEKLFF.

The chain joins TRBV29-1 to TRBJ1-1; D perhaps matches TRBD1 (5 bases). The germline V gene has CDR1 SQVTM and CDR2 ANQGSEA. The V gene lost 3 bases and the J gene lost 0 bases, with 14 bases spanning the gap. The CDR3 is 15 residues long. The CDR3 sequence is CSVEASGWMNTEAFF. The DNA of the CDR3 is TGCAGCGTTGAGGCGTCAGGGTGGATGAACACTGAAGCTTTCTTT.

The rearrangement links TRBV19 to TRBJ2-5; TRBD1 agrees at 10 bases. From germline, CDR1 is LNHDA and CDR2 SQIVND (reference sequence). V shed 4 bases, J shed 3 bases, and the junction held 2 bases outside the gene matches. The CDR3 length is 14 residues. CDR3 loop: CASSRQGAEETQYF. The CDR3 region has the DNA TGTGCCAGTAGTAGACAGGGGGCTGAAGAGACCCAGTACTTC.

CDR3 protein: CASSGAQNTEAFF. CDR3 nucleotides: TGTGCCAGCAGCGGGGCCCAGAACACTGAAGCTTTCTTT. This rearrangement joins TRBV7-9 to TRBJ1-1, with D perhaps TRBD1 (5 bases). Germline assignment: CDR1 SEHNR and CDR2 FQNEAQ (reference sequence). V gave up 5 bases and J gave up 1 base, with 8 bases separating them. CDR3 length: 13 amino acids.

The chain has TRBV28 and TRBJ1-2; unclear D gene. Germline values: CDR1 MDHEN, CDR2 SYDVKM. V dropped 6 bases and J dropped 4 bases, with 15 bases sitting between them. CDR3 size: 14 residues. As DNA, the CDR3 is TGTGCCAGCAGCTCTTCCTTTTATAGCTATGGCTACACCTTC. Its protein product is CASSSSFYSYGYTF.

CDR3 DNA: TGTGCCAGTAGTATTGGCCTGGACTATGGCTACACCTTC. This encodes CASSIGLDYGYTF. The J gene is TRBJ1-2, the V gene TRBV19; D not resolved. Trimming took off 3 bases at V and 3 bases at J, with 8 bases between the two ends. The CDR3 consists of 13 residues. The germline CDR1 and CDR2 sequences are LNHDA and SQIVND (reference sequence).